The 18 T cell receptor beta chains below were found in one sample sequenced in a study of blood T cells in healthy people across ages (dated by TCRdb to 2015 to 2017). Library method: 5' RACE. TCRdb lists the instrument as Illumina HiSeq 2500. A second PCR of about 7 to 12 cycles was performed with a sample-barcoded 5' primer and a J-beta primer mix. TCRdb trimmed the raw reads at Q25, called clones with MiXCR and kept productive beta chains. Rows with one shared CDR3 protein collapse into an entry with the most common genes and DNA. Counted in this sample were about 570,000 distinct CDR3 sequences; over 25% of them appeared once. 3% to 4% of the sample is held by the ten biggest clonotypes. The same data also contributed to another study, on T cells of mothers and their children.

The sequenced sample was blood. These receptor sequences come from a boy between 2 and 10 years old in good health.

In its sample, this clonotype was seen a few times. This sequence joins TRBV6-2 or TRBV6-3 and TRBJ2-5, with unresolved D. There are 13 residues in the CDR3. Trimming removed 2 bases from V and 3 bases from J, with 7 bases in between. Germline V gene data show CDR1 as MNHEY and CDR2 as SVGEGT. The CDR3: CASSYNKEETQYF. Here the CDR3 DNA reads TGTGCCAGCAGTTACAACAAGGAAGAGACCCAGTACTTC.

The table lists this clonotype with a few counts. The chain combines TRBV14 with TRBJ2-7, with 8 bases matching TRBD2. The CDR3 is made up of 14 amino acids. The germline gives CDR1 SGHDN, CDR2 FVKESK. V shed 2 bases, J shed 7 bases, and the junction held 7 bases outside the gene matches. The CDR3: CASSQLGLVREQYF. The CDR3 DNA is TGTGCCAGCAGCCAATTGGGACTAGTAAGGGAGCAGTACTTC. The complete variable domain, with remaining parts taken from reference TRBV14 and TRBJ2-7, reads EAGVTQFPSHSVIEKGQTVTLRCDPISGHDNLYWYRRVMGKEIKFLLHFVKESKQDESGMPNNRFLAERTGGTYSTLKVQPAELEDSGVYFCASSQLGLVREQYFGPGTRLTVT.

The chain employs TRBV18 and TRBJ1-4; tentatively, D is TRBD1 (5 bases). CDR3 length: 15 amino acids. Germline V gene data show CDR1 as KGHSH and CDR2 as LQKENI. Trimming stripped 2 bases from V and 8 bases from J, with 15 bases between. The CDR3 sequence: CASSPIAGPGEKLFF. As DNA, the CDR3 is TGTGCCAGCTCACCAATCGCAGGGCCGGGGGAAAAACTGTTTTTT. The variable domain in full, completed from reference TRBV18 and TRBJ1-4, reads NAGVMQNPRHLVRRRGQEARLRCSPMKGHSHVYWYRQLPEEGLKFMVYLQKENIIDESGMPKERFSAEFPKEGPSILRIQQVVRGDSAAYFCASSPIAGPGEKLFFGSGTQLSVL.

This chain links TRBV30 with TRBJ1-2, with a possible D match to TRBD1 (6 bases). Trimming took off 3 bases at V and 4 bases at J, with 21 bases between the two ends. Germline CDR1 reads GTSNPN; CDR2 reads SVGIG (reference sequence). The CDR3 extends over 16 amino acids. Here the CDR3 reads CAWRISGAQVTYGYTF. CDR3 coding DNA: TGTGCCTGGAGGATCTCAGGGGCACAGGTTACCTATGGCTACACCTTC. Drawing the rest from reference TRBV30 and TRBJ1-2, the complete variable domain is SQTIHQWPATLVQPVGSPLSLECTVEGTSNPNLYWYRQAAGRGLQLLFYSVGIGQISSEVPQNLSASRPQDRQFILSSKKLLLSDSGFYLCAWRISGAQVTYGYTFGSGTRLTVV.

The chain uses TRBV29-1 and TRBJ2-3, with 10 bases identical to TRBD2. The CDR3 has 14 residues. V was clipped by 5 bases and J by 6 bases; unmatched bases: 8. Germline CDR1 and CDR2: SQVTM and ANQGSEA. The CDR3 DNA reads TGCAGCGTTTGGGCTAGCGGGGGATCTGATACGCAGTATTTT. This gives the protein CSVWASGGSDTQYF.

The chain recombines TRBV5-1 with TRBJ2-3; TRBD2 aligns across 7 bases. The CDR3 has 15 residues. The V gene's germline CDR1 is SGHRS and CDR2 YFSETQ. V gave up 0 bases and J gave up 4 bases; unmatched junction bases: 5. The CDR3 reads CASSLAGTIADTQYF. For the CDR3, the DNA is TGCGCCAGCAGCTTGGCGGGGACTATTGCAGATACGCAGTATTTT.

V and J are TRBV20-1 and TRBJ2-2, with 8 bases fitting TRBD2. The germline CDR1 and CDR2 sequences are DFQATT and SNEGSKA (reference sequence). This CDR3 spans 15 amino acids. V gave up 2 bases and J gave up 3 bases; unmatched junction bases: 5. The CDR3 spells CSARSGGRDTGELFF. The CDR3 nucleotides are TGCAGTGCTAGAAGCGGGGGAAGGGACACCGGGGAGCTGTTTTTT.

The CDR3: CASSLGQFNQPQHF. The CDR3 nucleotides are TGTGCCAGCAGCTTAGGGCAGTTCAATCAGCCCCAGCATTTT. V gene TRBV7-2 combines with J gene TRBJ1-5; D gene ambiguous. Trimming took 1 base from V and 3 from J, leaving 7 bases between them. The germline V gene encodes CDR1 SGHTA and CDR2 FQGNSA. The CDR3 sequence is 14 residues long. The entire variable domain, with the rest obtained from reference TRBV7-2 and TRBJ1-5, is as follows: GAGVSQSPSNKVTEKGKDVELRCDPISGHTALYWYRQSLGQGLEFLIYFQGNSAPDKSGLPSDRFSAERTGGSVSTLTIQRTQQEDSAVYLCASSLGQFNQPQHFGDGTRLSIL.

The genes are TRBV7-7 and TRBJ2-2; 11 bases match TRBD1. Germline lookup yields CDR1 SSHAT and CDR2 FNYEAQ (reference sequence). This CDR3 has 14 amino acids. The CDR3 protein is CATRGQGAPGELFF. CDR3 sequence (DNA): TGTGCTACCCGTGGACAGGGGGCGCCCGGGGAGCTGTTTTTT. Complete variable domain (other parts from reference TRBV7-7 and TRBJ2-2): GAGVSQSPRYKVTKRGQDVTLRCDPISSHATLYWYQQALGQGPEFLTYFNYEAQPDKSGLPSDRFSAERPEGSISTLTIQRTEQRDSAMYRCATRGQGAPGELFFGEGSRLTVL.

The rearrangement links TRBV20-1 to TRBJ2-7; 7 positions match TRBD2. The CDR3 is made up of 14 amino acids. The ends lost 3 bases at V and 5 bases at J; junction bases unmatched: 10. Germline V gene lookup returns CDR1 DFQATT and CDR2 SNEGSKA (reference sequence). The CDR3: CSASPSGSADEQYF. CDR3 sequence (DNA): TGCAGTGCTAGCCCTAGCGGCAGCGCGGACGAGCAGTACTTC.

The chain is built from TRBV12-3 or TRBV12-4 and TRBJ1-4, with D perhaps matching TRBD1 (6 bases). V gave up 3 bases and J gave up 7 bases, with 12 bases separating them. The CDR3 covers 14 residues. CDR3 nucleotides: TGTGCCAGCAGTTTTCTGGGGGGCGTTGAAAAACTGTTTTTT. It encodes CASSFLGGVEKLFF.

The V and J genes are TRBV4-3 and TRBJ2-5; D possibly corresponds to TRBD2 (5 bases). Gene TRBJ2-7 matches the end of the DNA better, so the J call may be wrong. Germline V lookup: CDR1 LGHNA, CDR2 YSLEER. This CDR3 is built from 13 residues. The CDR3 region has the DNA TGCGCCAGCAGCCACGCGGGCTCCTACGAGCAGTACTTC. Translated, it gives CASSHAGSYEQYF.

This clonotype has a handful of counts. V usage is TRBV29-1 and J usage is TRBJ1-2, with D possibly TRBD1 on 6 matching bases. The CDR3 has 14 residues. Germline loops: CDR1 SQVTM, CDR2 ANQGSEA. Trimming removed 4 bases from V and 2 bases from J, with 14 bases in between. This CDR3 is CSVALAGVNYGYTF. Here the CDR3 DNA reads TGCAGCGTTGCCCTCGCAGGGGTGAACTATGGCTACACCTTC.

This clonotype has only a few counts. The chain has TRBV9 and TRBJ2-2, with a weak D call TRBD2 (5 bases). V was cut by 0 bases and J by 4 bases, with 13 bases left in between. The CDR3 spans 16 residues. Germline CDR1 is SGDLS and CDR2 is YYNGEE. The CDR3 region is CASSVEASPVTGELFF. The CDR3 coding sequence is TGTGCCAGCAGCGTAGAAGCTAGCCCAGTCACCGGGGAGCTGTTTTTT.

This sequence joins TRBV28 and TRBJ2-7; 11 nucleotides align to TRBD1. CDR3 size: 16 residues. Germline CDR1 and CDR2: MDHEN and SYDVKM. V lost 6 bases, J lost 1 base, and 8 bases stayed unmatched. The CDR3 coding sequence is TGTGCCAGCAGAAAGCCGGGACAGGGGGATTCCTACGAGCAGTACTTC. Residues: CASRKPGQGDSYEQYF.

The chain has TRBV12-3 or TRBV12-4 and TRBJ1-2; 8 bases are shared with TRBD1. With 10 bases clipped from V and 2 bases from J, the junction kept 6 bases outside the gene matches. The CDR3 totals 13 residues. The CDR3 sequence is CAISAGGNYGYTF. As DNA, the CDR3 is TGTGCCATCTCGGCAGGGGGCAACTATGGCTACACCTTC.

This chain uses TRBV20-1 with TRBJ1-3; perhaps TRBD1 as D (6 bases). Germline assignment: CDR1 DFQATT and CDR2 SNEGSKA (reference sequence). Trimming cost V 5 bases and J 9 bases, with 32 bases left between them. The CDR3 loop spans 18 amino acids. CDR3 amino acids: CSAANRGGHGGVRGTIYF. The CDR3 region has the DNA TGCAGTGCTGCTAATAGGGGGGGGCATGGGGGTGTGAGAGGCACCATATATTTT.

The table lists this clonotype with a few counts. This rearrangement joins TRBV28 to TRBJ2-5, with D possibly being TRBD1 (6 bases). This CDR3 spans 16 amino acids. Trimming removed 5 bases from V and 4 bases from J, with 20 bases in between. The germline CDR1 and CDR2 sequences are MDHEN and SYDVKM. CDR3 in amino acids: CASSEPRDIGRETQYF. The CDR3 bases are TGTGCCAGCAGTGAGCCCCGGGACATAGGGAGAGAGACCCAGTACTTC.